This TCR beta chain was sequenced during a study of blood T cell repertoires in COVID-19. On the study more broadly: The samples span acute and convalescent COVID-19 from the United States, Italy and Spain. PBMCs, B-cell-depleted T cells, or T cells provided the cDNA or gDNA that made up the material.

In the original processing: By means of reference gene primer amplification, nucleated cell counts were estimated. Clones were read by immunoSEQ multiplex PCR, and TCRdb kept only the in-frame ones, dropping some. V and J calls plus clone size are reproduced from that table; the DNA served to infer D and trimming. The sample consists of approximately 440,000 clones, about 91% of them appearing once. The Seattle patients joined while their infection was active and were tracked longitudinally afterward. Germline V gene lookup returns CDR1 MNHNY and CDR2 SVGAGI (reference sequence). This CDR3 has 15 residues. Trimming cost V 5 bases and J 1 base; bases outside gene matches: 4.

Specimen: peripheral blood. This chain uses TRBV6-6 with TRBJ2-1; 8 bases are a match to TRBD2. The sequence derives from a woman aged 45 to 65 with COVID-19, enrolled during active disease. The CDR3 DNA reads as TGTGCCAGCAGTGGGGCTAGCGGGTCCTACAATGAGCAGTTCTTC. It specifies CASSGASGSYNEQFF.